Below, 28 T cell receptor beta chains from the same sample are listed, as sequenced in a study of blood T cell repertoires in COVID-19. Libraries were prepared by immunoSEQ multiplex PCR; TCRdb keeps only in-frame clonotypes and omits some of them. The table lists about 38,000 clones, 90% of them singletons. Sequencing was carried out using peripheral blood. The source of these receptors is a man in his 60s with active or convalescent COVID-19.

The rearrangement links TRBV6-4 to TRBJ2-1; D is possibly TRBD2 (6 bases). The V gene lost 5 bases and the J gene lost 8 bases, with 16 bases spanning the gap. Germline values: CDR1 MRHNA, CDR2 SNTAGT. CDR3 length: 14 residues. The CDR3 DNA is TGTGCCAGCAGTTCTGGGACTCACCGGGATGAGCAGTTCTTC. This codes for CASSSGTHRDEQFF.

This clone was recorded a few times. The rearrangement uses TRBV5-4 and TRBJ2-7; TRBD2 agrees at 9 bases. CDR1 is SGHNT and CDR2 is YYREEE in the germline V gene (reference sequence). J was trimmed by 0 bases and V by 2 bases; bases with no gene match: 3. This CDR3 has 15 residues. The CDR3, as DNA: TGTGCCAGCAGCTTAGCGGGAGGTACCTCCTACGAGCAGTACTTC. The encoded protein is CASSLAGGTSYEQYF.

This chain joins TRBV29-1 and TRBJ1-2; D might be TRBD1 (6 bases). This CDR3 has 15 residues. Trimming pared 7 bases from V and 1 base from J, leaving 19 bases between. Germline V gene lookup returns CDR1 SQVTM and CDR2 ANQGSEA. The CDR3 bases are TGCAGCGCCGCCGTTGGGGGAGGGGGTAACTATGGCTACACCTTC. It encodes CSAAVGGGGNYGYTF.

V and J are TRBV5-6 and TRBJ2-3, with 11 nucleotides matching TRBD2. The CDR3 totals 19 residues. Germline V lookup: CDR1 SGHDT, CDR2 YYEEEE. Unmatched junction bases numbered 17, after V lost 7 bases and J lost 1 base. The CDR3 region is CASVSYTSGSTLGTDTQYF. Here the CDR3 DNA reads TGTGCCAGCGTATCCTATACTAGCGGGAGCACACTTGGCACAGATACGCAGTATTTT.

The V call is TRBV7-2, the J call TRBJ2-5; tentatively, D is TRBD2 (6 bases). Trimming shortened V by 8 bases and J by 2 bases, and 12 bases separated the two germline ends. CDR1 and CDR2 (germline): SGHTA, FQGNSA. This CDR3 has 13 residues. In DNA, the CDR3 is TGTGCCAGCCGAGGGGCGGGGCAAGAGACCCAGTACTTC. It codes for CASRGAGQETQYF.

The chain employs TRBV6-5 and TRBJ2-1; weak D call: TRBD1 (5 bases). Germline loops: CDR1 MNHEY, CDR2 SVGAGI. This CDR3 has 14 residues. The V end lost 0 bases, the J end lost 3 bases, and 6 bases lay between the germline ends. DNA for the CDR3: TGTGCCAGCAGTTACTCTGACAGCTACAATGAGCAGTTCTTC. Protein sequence: CASSYSDSYNEQFF.

The chain uses TRBV5-1 and TRBJ2-3; 7 positions match TRBD1. This CDR3 comprises 16 residues. Trimming cost V 4 bases and J 1 base; bases outside gene matches: 9. Germline lookup yields CDR1 SGHRS and CDR2 YFSETQ. The CDR3 region is CASSPETGLGTDTQYF. The CDR3 nucleotides are TGCGCCAGCAGCCCAGAGACAGGGTTGGGCACAGATACGCAGTATTTT.

The J gene is TRBJ2-1, the V gene TRBV6-2 or TRBV6-3; D may be TRBD2 (5 bases). CDR1 MNHEY and CDR2 SVGEGT come from the germline V gene. V lost 1 base and J lost 11, with 15 bases in between. The CDR3 is 14 residues long. The CDR3 here is CASSYFSPSGQQFF. CDR3 bases: TGTGCCAGCAGTTACTTTTCCCCCAGCGGACAGCAGTTCTTC.

V gene TRBV9 combines with J gene TRBJ1-6, with D unresolved. Trimming pared 0 bases from V and 14 bases from J, leaving 15 bases between. The length of the CDR3 is 14 residues. Germline V lookup: CDR1 SGDLS, CDR2 YYNGEE. The CDR3 bases are TGTGCCAGCAGCGTAGGGAGGGAACCTCAGGCCCTCCACTTT. Protein product: CASSVGREPQALHF.

The rearrangement joins TRBV3-1 (or the pseudogene TRBV3-2) to TRBJ1-4, with a tentative D call TRBD1 (5 bases). Trimming left V 4 bases short and J 8 bases short, with 17 bases between. This CDR3 is built from 15 residues. Looked up from germline, CDR1 is LGHDT and CDR2 is YNNKEL (reference sequence). CDR3 loop: CASSRAGGAGEKLFF. The DNA for the CDR3 is TGTGCCAGCAGCCGCGCCGGAGGGGCTGGAGAAAAACTGTTTTTT.

The V and J genes are TRBV4-1 and TRBJ2-2, with D perhaps matching TRBD2 (6 bases). CDR3 size: 15 residues. Germline values: CDR1 MGHRA, CDR2 YSYEKL. V lost 0 bases to trimming and J lost 5 bases, with 10 bases between them. Written as DNA, the CDR3 is TGCGCCAGCAGCCAAGAAGTGGGGAGGACCGGGGAGCTGTTTTTT. Its translation is CASSQEVGRTGELFF.

This chain joins TRBV2 and TRBJ2-2; TRBD2 agrees at 8 bases. The CDR3 spans 15 residues. Germline CDR1 reads SNHLY; CDR2 reads FYNNEI. Trimming at V came to 7 bases and at J to 5 bases, leaving 9 bases not matched to a gene. CDR3 sequence (DNA): TGTGCCAGCACTGCAAGCGGGAGTCGGACCGGGGAGCTGTTTTTT. It encodes CASTASGSRTGELFF. Combining the CDR3 with reference TRBV2 and TRBJ2-2 gives the whole variable domain EPEVTQTPSHQVTQMGQEVILRCVPISNHLYFYWYRQILGQKVEFLVSFYNNEISEKSEIFDDQFSVERPDGSNFTLKIRSTKLEDSAMYFCASTASGSRTGELFFGEGSRLTVL.

The chain uses TRBV28 and TRBJ1-4; 8 nucleotides align to TRBD1. V was clipped by 5 bases and J by 3 bases; unmatched bases: 5. Germline loops: CDR1 MDHEN, CDR2 SYDVKM. The CDR3 spans 15 residues. CDR3 residues: CASSGTGFSNEKLFF. The CDR3, as DNA: TGTGCCAGCAGTGGGACAGGCTTTTCTAATGAAAAACTGTTTTTT.

The CDR3 DNA sequence: TGTGCCAGCAGTTACTCGAGACTAGTTGGCACTGAGCAGTTCTTC. Translated, it gives CASSYSRLVGTEQFF. The chain uses TRBV6-5 and TRBJ2-1; D is perhaps TRBD2 (6 bases). The germline V and J ends were trimmed by 0 bases and 9 bases, with 15 bases remaining between them. Germline loops: CDR1 MNHEY, CDR2 SVGAGI. There are 15 residues in the CDR3.

The V gene is TRBV19, the J gene TRBJ2-1; 11 nucleotides line up with TRBD1. This CDR3 region has 15 residues. Looked up from germline, CDR1 is LNHDA and CDR2 is SQIVND (reference sequence). V shed 3 bases, J shed 6 bases, and the junction held 4 bases outside the gene matches. The CDR3: CASSMGQGGFNEQFF. CDR3 in DNA: TGTGCCAGTAGTATGGGACAGGGGGGGTTCAATGAGCAGTTCTTC.

The rearrangement uses TRBV10-1 and TRBJ2-2; 10 bases are a match to TRBD1. Trimming took 3 bases from V and 5 from J; bases not matched to a gene: 3. This CDR3 spans 15 amino acids. The germline gives CDR1 WNHNN, CDR2 SYGVQD (reference sequence). CDR3 residues: CASSEGTGVTGELFF. The CDR3 region has the DNA TGCGCCAGCAGTGAAGGGACAGGGGTAACCGGGGAGCTGTTTTTT.

The CDR3 DNA is TGTGCCAGCAGCTCCGGGAACACCGGGGAGCTGTTTTTT. Protein sequence: CASSSGNTGELFF. J is TRBJ2-2 and V is TRBV7-6; D unclear. Germline values: CDR1 SGHVS, CDR2 FNYEAQ. Trimming took off 4 bases at V and 1 base at J, with 4 bases between the two ends. The CDR3 is made up of 13 amino acids.

The V gene is TRBV6-2 or TRBV6-3, the J gene TRBJ1-2; D is ambiguous. Trimming stripped 4 bases from V and 2 bases from J, with 11 bases between. The CDR3 length is 14 residues. CDR1 and CDR2 from the germline V gene are MNHEY and SVGEGT. The DNA for the CDR3 is TGTGCCAGCAGTTTCCCAGCGATCAACTATGGCTACACCTTC. Amino acids: CASSFPAINYGYTF.

This clone is a singleton in its sample. The V and J genes are TRBV7-8 and TRBJ2-7; D is uncertain. Trimming stripped 5 bases from V and 1 base from J, with 12 bases between. This CDR3 spans 14 amino acids. The V gene's germline CDR1 is SGHVS and CDR2 FQNEAQ. The CDR3 DNA is TGTGCCAGCAGCATAGGGCGCGGTTCCTACGAGCAGTACTTC. Translation: CASSIGRGSYEQYF.

In DNA, the CDR3 is TGTGCCAGCCACCGGGTCGGGGTCTACAATGAGCAGTTCTTC. Residues: CASHRVGVYNEQFF. The chain recombines TRBV5-5 with TRBJ2-1, with D possibly matching TRBD2 (5 bases). Per the germline V gene, CDR1 is SGHKS and CDR2 is YYEKEE (reference sequence). The CDR3 sequence is 14 residues long. Trimming pared 7 bases from V and 3 bases from J, leaving 14 bases between. Full variable domain (remainder filled in from reference TRBV5-5 and TRBJ2-1): DAGVTQSPTHLIKTRGQQVTLRCSPISGHKSVSWYQQVLGQGPQFIFQYYEKEERGRGNFPDRFSARQFPNYSSELNVNALLLGDSALYLCASHRVGVYNEQFFGPGTRLTVL.

As DNA, the CDR3 is TGTGCCAGCAGCTCCTATTTGACTAGCGGGGGAAGCTCCTACAATGAGCAGTTCTTC. Its protein is CASSSYLTSGGSSYNEQFF. The V call is TRBV5-4, the J call TRBJ2-1, with 12 nucleotides matching TRBD2. With 3 bases clipped from V and 0 bases from J, the junction kept 10 bases outside the gene matches. CDR1 is SGHNT and CDR2 is YYREEE in the germline V gene (reference sequence). This CDR3 has 19 residues.

In DNA, the CDR3 is TGTGCCAGCAGCGGGAGGACAGGCCTAGGGATGTACAATGAGCAGTTCTTC. Its protein is CASSGRTGLGMYNEQFF. V is TRBV5-5 and J is TRBJ2-1; D perhaps matches TRBD1 (7 bases). There are 17 residues in the CDR3. V lost 4 bases and J 4 bases, leaving 21 bases between the germline ends. CDR1 is SGHKS and CDR2 is YYEKEE in the germline V gene (reference sequence).

This chain connects TRBV6-4 to TRBJ2-3; 12 bases agree with TRBD2. Per germline, CDR1 MRHNA and CDR2 SNTAGT. The V segment lost 6 bases and the J segment 4 bases; nucleotides outside the gene matches: 8. This CDR3 region has 16 residues. This CDR3 is CASSPGLAGFSDTQYF. The CDR3 DNA follows: TGTGCCAGCAGCCCGGGACTAGCGGGTTTCTCAGATACGCAGTATTTT.

The chain recombines TRBV29-1 with TRBJ2-7; D possibly corresponds to TRBD2 (5 bases). Trimming took off 6 bases at V and 6 bases at J, with 21 bases between the two ends. CDR3 length: 14 residues. In germline, CDR1 is SQVTM, CDR2 ANQGSEA. DNA for the CDR3: TGCAGCGTGCCTAAGGACGGCCGGGGATTCGAGCAGTACTTC. Translated: CSVPKDGRGFEQYF.

The chain links TRBV7-9 to TRBJ2-1; 8 bases map to TRBD2. The V segment lost 0 bases and the J segment 8 bases; nucleotides outside the gene matches: 12. This CDR3 region has 17 residues. In germline, CDR1 is SEHNR, CDR2 FQNEAQ (reference sequence). DNA of the CDR3: TGTGCCAGCAGCTTAGCGGTAGCGGGGCCCCTACGGGATGAGCAGTTCTTC. Protein product: CASSLAVAGPLRDEQFF.

This rearrangement joins TRBV2 to TRBJ1-1, with TRBD1 matching over 7 bases. Losses at the gene ends were 7 bases for V and 7 bases for J; bases not matched to a gene: 15. The CDR3 is 15 amino acids. Germline CDR1 and CDR2: SNHLY and FYNNEI. The CDR3 region has the DNA TGTGCCAGCAAGTCTTTGACGACAGGGATAGGTGAAGCTTTCTTT. This translates into CASKSLTTGIGEAFF.

CDR3 loop: CASSLTSGALYNEQFF. The CDR3 coding sequence is TGTGCCAGCAGCTTGACTAGCGGGGCCCTTTACAATGAGCAGTTCTTC. This chain joins TRBV7-2 and TRBJ2-1; 11 bases match TRBD2. CDR1 is SGHTA, CDR2 FQGNSA, per germline. The CDR3 covers 16 residues. V was clipped by 3 bases and J by 4 bases; unmatched bases: 5.

The chain employs TRBV5-1 and TRBJ2-5, with 9 bases aligning to TRBD1. In germline, CDR1 is SGHRS, CDR2 YFSETQ. With 4 bases clipped from V and 3 bases from J, the junction kept 4 bases outside the gene matches. This CDR3 contains 14 residues. CDR3 in amino acids: CASSRQGDEETQYF. The CDR3 coding sequence is TGCGCCAGCAGCCGACAGGGGGATGAAGAGACCCAGTACTTC.